These T cell receptor beta chains were read from a single sample in a study of OX40 agonist ivuxolimab in advanced cancers. Some clones are missing from TCRdb's copy, which holds only in-frame ones; the method was immunoSEQ multiplex PCR. The table shows over 55,000 clones, with about 81% occurring only once. Sequenced here: CD4+ or CD8+ T cells sorted from blood, sampled in a trial of the OX40 agonist ivuxolimab. The receptors stem from an adult with an advanced solid tumor such as melanoma, head and neck, liver or kidney cancer. CDR3s include the opening cysteine and the closing phenylalanine or tryptophan. Fields, in order: D gene, clone size, V gene, J gene, CDR3 protein, CDR3 DNA. A D gene is named only where the DNA matches it firmly. Clone size is given for some rows only: seen once, a few or many times, or a class if the clone is expanded.

TRBD2,NA,TRBV7-9,TRBJ2-3,CASSITSGDTQYF,TGTGCCAGCAGCATTACTAGCGGAGATACGCAGTATTTT
NA,NA,TRBV5-4,TRBJ2-2,CASSPDANANTGELFF,TGTGCCAGCAGCCCGGACGCCAACGCGAACACCGGGGAGCTGTTTTTT
NA,NA,TRBV5-1,TRBJ2-1,CASSFLESSYNEQFF,TGCGCCAGCAGCTTCTTAGAGAGCTCCTACAATGAGCAGTTCTTC
NA,NA,TRBV5-5,TRBJ1-2,CASSLGATLTYGYTF,TGTGCCAGCAGCTTGGGCGCCACACTGACCTATGGCTACACCTTC
TRBD2,NA,TRBV28,TRBJ2-7,CASRSYTGGEYEQYF,TGTGCCAGCAGATCATATACGGGAGGAGAGTACGAGCAGTACTTC
TRBD1,NA,TRBV5-1,TRBJ2-1,CASSYLQGSSYNEQFF,TGCGCCAGCAGCTACCTACAGGGGAGCTCCTACAATGAGCAGTTCTTC
NA,NA,TRBV6-5,TRBJ2-3,CASSYRLAGPDTQYF,TGTGCCAGCAGTTACCGGCTAGCTGGTCCAGATACGCAGTATTTT
NA,NA,TRBV11-2,TRBJ2-3,CASSLARGTDTQYF,TGTGCCAGCAGCCTAGCGAGGGGCACAGATACGCAGTATTTT
NA,NA,TRBV2,TRBJ1-2,CASTRGPNYGYTF,TGTGCCAGCACCCGGGGACCTAACTATGGCTACACCTTC
TRBD1,NA,TRBV7-2,TRBJ2-3,CASSPDRTTDTQYF,TGTGCCAGCAGCCCGGACAGGACCACAGATACGCAGTATTTT
TRBD1,NA,TRBV5-5,TRBJ1-5,CASSLEGTAYSNQPQHF,TGTGCCAGCAGCTTGGAGGGGACAGCATATAGCAATCAGCCCCAGCATTTT
NA,NA,TRBV10-3,TRBJ2-3,CAISPEGSDTQYF,TGTGCCATCAGCCCGGAAGGGTCGGATACGCAGTATTTT
NA,NA,TRBV14,TRBJ1-2,CASSHVSTGYTF,TGTGCCAGCAGTCATGTGAGCACCGGCTACACCTTC
TRBD2,NA,TRBV11-1,TRBJ2-5,CASSLSGSQETQYF,TGTGCCAGCAGCTTGAGCGGGAGCCAAGAGACCCAGTACTTC
NA,few,TRBV18,TRBJ1-3,CASSRSTGASGNTIYF,TGTGCCAGCTCACGGTCCACTGGGGCTAGTGGAAACACCATATATTTT
NA,NA,TRBV9,TRBJ2-5,CASSPSWGSQYF,TGTGCCAGCAGCCCAAGCTGGGGGTCCCAGTACTTC
TRBD1,NA,TRBV10-3,TRBJ2-7,CAISDLRQGARYEQYF,TGTGCCATCAGTGACCTCCGACAGGGGGCGCGGTACGAGCAGTACTTC
NA,NA,TRBV7-8,TRBJ1-2,CASSPRAAWGYTF,TGTGCCAGCAGCCCTAGGGCGGCATGGGGCTACACCTTC
NA,NA,TRBV5-1,TRBJ2-7,CASSLGVGAVGEQYF,TGCGCCAGCAGCTTGGGGGTTGGGGCCGTGGGCGAGCAGTACTTC
NA,few,TRBV13,TRBJ2-7,CASSLRGHEQYF,TGTGCCAGCAGCTTAAGGGGCCACGAGCAGTACTTC
NA,NA,TRBV6-6,TRBJ2-7,CASSRQAGSYEQYF,TGTGCCAGCAGTAGACAGGCTGGCTCCTACGAGCAGTACTTC
NA,once,TRBV9,TRBJ2-3,CASSGGTDTQYF,TGTGCCAGCAGCGGGGGCACAGATACGCAGTATTTT
TRBD2,NA,TRBV10-1,TRBJ2-2,CASSERRGANTGELFF,TGCGCCAGCAGTGAGCGGCGGGGGGCGAACACCGGGGAGCTGTTTTTT
NA,NA,TRBV7-8,TRBJ2-1,CASSPGTVSSYNEQFF,TGTGCCAGCAGTCCTGGGACCGTCAGCTCCTACAATGAGCAGTTCTTC
NA,NA,TRBV19,TRBJ2-7,CASSIFGGVTSYEQYF,TGTGCCAGTAGTATTTTCGGGGGAGTAACCTCCTACGAGCAGTACTTC
NA,few,TRBV19,TRBJ2-2,CASSSTGELFF,TGTGCCAGTAGTAGCACCGGGGAGCTGTTTTTT
NA,NA,TRBV5-1,TRBJ1-3,CASSLDNSGNTIYF,TGCGCCAGCAGCTTGGACAACTCTGGAAACACCATATATTTT
TRBD2,NA,TRBV5-4,TRBJ2-3,CASSLGSTRGGTDTQYF,TGTGCCAGCAGCTTGGGGAGCACGCGGGGGGGCACAGATACGCAGTATTTT
NA,NA,TRBV6-1,TRBJ2-3,CASSETGITDTQYF,TGTGCCAGCAGTGAAACAGGGATCACAGATACGCAGTATTTT
TRBD2,NA,TRBV5-1,TRBJ2-3,CASSWPPGGSQYF,TGCGCCAGCAGCTGGCCCCCGGGAGGATCGCAGTATTTT
NA,NA,TRBV5-8,TRBJ1-3,CASSLVAGNTIYF,TGTGCCAGCAGCTTGGTTGCTGGAAACACCATATATTTT
NA,NA,TRBV2,TRBJ1-1,CASSPNRESEAFF,TGTGCCAGCAGCCCAAATCGGGAAAGTGAAGCTTTCTTT
NA,NA,TRBV7-2,TRBJ1-2,CASSEGQGRGYGYTF,TGTGCCAGCAGTGAGGGGCAGGGTAGGGGCTATGGCTACACCTTC
NA,few,TRBV6-1,TRBJ1-5,CASSQVSGPLNQPQHF,TGTGCCAGCAGTCAAGTGTCGGGGCCACTCAATCAGCCCCAGCATTTT
NA,NA,TRBV5-1,TRBJ2-2,CASSFGNVNTGELFF,TGCGCCAGCAGCTTCGGCAACGTGAACACCGGGGAGCTGTTTTTT
NA,NA,TRBV5-6,TRBJ1-4,CASIQWGRINEKLFF,TGTGCCAGCATCCAATGGGGACGGATTAATGAAAAACTGTTTTTT
TRBD2,NA,TRBV7-3,TRBJ2-1,CASSLTGTSGNNEQFF,TGTGCCAGCAGCTTAACCGGGACTAGCGGTAACAATGAGCAGTTCTTC
NA,NA,TRBV4-3,TRBJ1-4,CASSPGGGMDEKLFF,TGCGCCAGCAGCCCCGGGGGGGGTATGGATGAAAAACTGTTTTTT
NA,NA,TRBV7-9,TRBJ2-2,CASSWGDRPNTGELFF,TGTGCCAGCAGCTGGGGGGACAGACCGAACACCGGGGAGCTGTTTTTT
TRBD1,NA,TRBV5-1,TRBJ2-1,CASSPGQGRFRNEQFF,TGCGCCAGCAGCCCGGGACAGGGGAGATTTCGCAATGAGCAGTTCTTC
NA,NA,TRBV19,TRBJ1-3,CASSSGERAGNTIYF,TGTGCCAGTAGTAGCGGAGAAAGGGCTGGAAACACCATATATTTT
NA,NA,TRBV28,TRBJ2-1,CASSTSGQGSNEQFF,TGTGCCAGCAGCACCTCGGGGCAGGGGTCTAATGAGCAGTTCTTC
NA,NA,TRBV7-3,TRBJ2-3,CASSLNPDTQYF,TGTGCCAGCAGTCTCAACCCAGATACGCAGTATTTT